The text below deals with one T cell receptor beta chain. Its antigen remains unknown. Blood sampling was done at baseline, cycle 4 day 1, and cycle 7 day 1. This entry is derived from a study of OX40 agonist ivuxolimab in advanced cancers. Germline V gene lookup returns CDR1 SGHRS and CDR2 YFSETQ. Trimming shortened V by 7 bases and J by 7 bases, and 17 bases separated the two germline ends. This CDR3 has 14 amino acids. Study results and limitations: At 0.1 to 3.0 mg/kg, CD4+ and CD8+ blood T cells expanded clonally by week 6. Relative to CD4+, CD8+ T cells held more expanded clones on average.

Generated by immunoSEQ multiplex PCR, the TCRdb table keeps only in-frame clones and is missing some. Among 60,000 to 70,000 clones listed, less than 90% were seen once. This TCR came from an adult with an advanced solid tumor such as melanoma, head and neck, liver or kidney cancer. The sample was CD4+ or CD8+ T cells sorted from blood, taken in a trial of the OX40 agonist ivuxolimab. The chain couples TRBV5-1 to TRBJ2-2, with a weak D call TRBD1 (6 bases). The CDR3 is CASGMVQGNGELFF. CDR3 coding DNA: TGCGCCAGCGGGATGGTACAGGGTAACGGGGAGCTGTTTTTT.